This T cell receptor beta chain was sequenced in a study of identical twins. CDR1 and CDR2 (germline): DFQATT, SNEGSKA (reference sequence). The V gene end was trimmed by 2 bases and the J gene end by 3 bases; junction bases not matched to a gene: 4. CDR3 length: 14 amino acids. A universal primer binding site was introduced by template switching. The final cDNA contained unique molecular identifiers. TCRdb re-analysed the 5' RACE reads in MiXCR, keeping a single row per CDR3 protein. The data hold about 520,000 distinct CDR3 sequences, with 22% observed a single time. These data were also filed under a second study, of T cells expressing NK-cell markers.

This chain uses TRBV20-1 with TRBJ2-3; TRBD1 matches at 8 bases. The receptor was isolated from a woman between 18 and 29 years old in good health. The sequenced sample was CD4+ T cells sorted from blood. The CDR3 bases are TGCAGTGCTAGATGGACAGGGTGGACAGATACGCAGTATTTT. The encoded protein is CSARWTGWTDTQYF.